Below are 8 T cell receptor beta chains sequenced from a single sample in a study of CD8+ T cells in alopecia areata. cDNA prepared by RNA extraction and subsequent reverse transcription served as the template for sequencing. Assay used: immunoSEQ multiplex PCR; TCRdb lists only in-frame clones, some missing. Altogether 65,000 to 90,000 clones are present, about 51% being singletons, with the ten largest covering under 6.5%. The material sequenced was NKG2D-high CD8+ T cells sorted from blood. The receptors were gathered from a human donor with alopecia areata.

V gene TRBV25-1 combines with J gene TRBJ2-7; a weak D match, TRBD1 (6 bases). The V gene's germline CDR1 is MGHDK and CDR2 SYGVNS. This CDR3 contains 11 residues. V lost 5 bases and J 4 bases, leaving 6 bases between the germline ends. CDR3 protein: CASSTGYEQYF. DNA of the CDR3: TGTGCCAGCAGTACAGGGTACGAGCAGTACTTC.

CDR3 region: CSAPNSAHEQFF. In DNA form, the CDR3 reads TGCAGCGCACCCAACTCGGCACATGAGCAGTTCTTC. The gene calls are TRBV29-1 and TRBJ2-1; no clear D gene. Germline lookup yields CDR1 SQVTM and CDR2 ANQGSEA. Trimming removed 7 bases at V and 8 bases at J, with 15 bases between. This CDR3 spans 12 amino acids.

The table lists this clone with a few counts. The V and J genes are TRBV7-2 and TRBJ2-4; D unclear. This CDR3 is built from 18 residues. The germline V and J ends were trimmed by 5 bases and 0 bases, with 20 bases remaining between them. Germline V CDR1 and CDR2: SGHTA, FQGNSA. CDR3 protein: CASSPRGLGPLAKNIQYF. The CDR3 DNA reads TGTGCCAGCAGCCCGAGAGGCCTAGGTCCATTAGCCAAAAACATTCAGTACTTC.

J is TRBJ2-6 and V is TRBV30, with D uncertain. V lost 2 bases, J lost 1 base, and 12 bases lay in between. Germline-derived CDR1 and CDR2 are GTSNPN and SVGIG (reference sequence). This CDR3 contains 16 residues. The CDR3 bases are TGTGCCTGGAGTCCCTCCCCAGGATCTGGGGCCAACGTCCTGACTTTC. Translating gives CAWSPSPGSGANVLTF.

This clone was picked up a small number of times. CDR3: CASSPRAESSYNEQFF. The DNA for the CDR3 is TGTGCCAGCAGCCCGCGAGCGGAAAGCTCCTACAATGAGCAGTTCTTC. This chain connects TRBV7-8 to TRBJ2-1; D is perhaps TRBD2 (5 bases). CDR1 and CDR2 from the germline V gene are SGHVS and FQNEAQ. V lost 5 bases and J 0 bases, leaving 14 bases between the germline ends. This CDR3 contains 16 residues.

The chain recombines TRBV27 with TRBJ1-2, with D possibly being TRBD1 (5 bases). Between the trimmed V and J ends, which lost 9 bases and 6 bases, there was a span of 17 bases. Germline loops: CDR1 MNHEY, CDR2 SMNVEV (reference sequence). The CDR3 loop spans 13 amino acids. The CDR3 DNA sequence: TGTGCCAGTGCCGGGACGGGGATGGATGGCTACACCTTC. Protein product: CASAGTGMDGYTF.

This clone turned up a few times. This chain connects TRBV7-2 to TRBJ2-3; D is perhaps TRBD1 (6 bases). V lost 5 bases to trimming and J lost 5 bases, with 17 bases between them. Germline V CDR1 and CDR2: SGHTA, FQGNSA. CDR3 size: 15 residues. The CDR3 DNA reads as TGTGCCAGCAGCCCGTGGGGGCAGGGGAGAGATACGCAGTATTTT. Protein product: CASSPWGQGRDTQYF. Based on the CDR3 plus reference TRBV7-2 and TRBJ2-3, the full variable domain is GAGVSQSPSNKVTEKGKDVELRCDPISGHTALYWYRQSLGQGLEFLIYFQGNSAPDKSGLPSDRFSAERTGGSVSTLTIQRTQQEDSAVYLCASSPWGQGRDTQYFGPGTRLTVL.

This clone was recorded a few times. This sequence joins TRBV5-6 and TRBJ1-5; the D gene is possibly TRBD1 (6 bases). Trimming shortened V by 4 bases and J by 7 bases, and 15 bases separated the two germline ends. The CDR3 loop spans 14 amino acids. CDR1 and CDR2 (germline): SGHDT, YYEEEE. CDR3 sequence: CASSAKTGNQPQHF. The CDR3 nucleotides are TGTGCCAGCAGCGCGAAAACAGGGAACCAGCCCCAGCATTTT.